A single T cell receptor (beta chain) is shown here with its context. Its antigen has not been determined. Nothing much larger sits one base from this clone, and base qualities are not available. The immunoSEQ Assay, a bias-controlled multiplex PCR, was used to amplify TCRbeta CDR3 regions from genomic DNA. Per the authors' processing: Nucleated cell counts per sample were estimated from amplification of reference gene primers within the assay. To quantify the absolute abundance of each unique TCRbeta CDR3 rearrangement, sequence reads were collapsed and filtered. Productive Simpson clonality was computed per sample as the square root of Simpson's diversity index over productive rearrangements. This is the immuneACCESS table as TCRdb keeps it, with only in-frame sequences that have V and J called. A part of the clones is gone; compared with another copy, unresolved V genes explain less than half, and the rest is unexplained. For V, J and clone size, that table is used; D and trimming come from the DNA. For this sample there are around 150,000 clones; about 83% appear just once. The ten largest clones add up to 3.4% of the sample.

The data are from a study of blood T cell repertoires in COVID-19 (dated by TCRdb to 2018 to 2021). Broadly, across the study: Samples covering the acute and convalescent phases of COVID-19 were provided by collaborators in the United States, Italy and Spain. HLA class I and class II types, where available, came from metadata supplied by the sample provider rather than from assay-based typing. The material from the prospective study consisted of cDNA or gDNA derived from T cells, B-cell-depleted T cells, or PBMCs. Samples were obtained from the ongoing ImmuneRACE study (first 160 participants) and from 1,254 subjects provided by 6 global collaborators. The sample metadata nearly always contained a de-identified subject ID, COVID-19 status, age in years and sex. The repertoires were released in a freely available public database meant as a resource for research on the immune response to SARS-CoV-2. Deeply sampled blood TCRbeta repertoires from subjects exposed to, actively infected with, or recovered from COVID-19 were included in the dataset.

The CDR3 measures 13 amino acids from cysteine to phenylalanine. Only the CDR3 portion is preserved as DNA: 39 bases, with reading frame beginning at the first base. CDR1 SGHTA and CDR2 FQGNSA are derived from the germline V gene. V trim: 2 bases; J trim: 4 bases; unmatched bases: 1. Paper-wide results and their limitations: The quantity of clinical and demographic metadata differed by source and by participant and was supplied without curation.

Participants in the prospective study were enrolled through a virtual design, were aged about 18 to 90 years, and lived in roughly 26 United States geographic areas. To assign participants to cohorts, the prospective study relied on clinical history that participants themselves reported in a screening survey and a study questionnaire. In the prospective study, mobile phlebotomists collected whole blood, serum and a nasopharyngeal or oropharyngeal swab from each participant. Participants in the prospective study had the option to provide additional blood draws and questionnaires over an approximately 2-month period. Blood samples from the prospective study were shipped frozen or at room temperature prior to DNA extraction.

The chain uses TRBV7-2 and TRBJ1-2; 7 middle bases align to TRBD1. The sequenced sample consisted of PBMCs or T cells enriched from blood (not recorded which). The clonotype was recovered from a woman aged 45-65 years with acute COVID-19. The CDR3 region has the sequence CASSLQGGYGYTF. The bases read TGTGCCAGCAGCTTACAGGGGGGCTATGGCTACACCTTC.